What follows describes a single T cell receptor beta chain. What it recognizes is unknown. The sample belongs to a study of OX40 agonist ivuxolimab in advanced cancers. Overall study findings and caveats: Clonal expansion in partial responders at 0.1-3.0 mg/kg ranked among the lowest.

The CDR3 contains 11 residues. Germline values: CDR1 MNHNY, CDR2 SVGAGI (reference sequence). Trimming removed 5 bases from V and 12 bases from J; junction bases left unmatched: 5. The data were produced by immunoSEQ multiplex PCR, yet TCRdb's version contains in-frame clones alone and is incomplete. The sample has about 26,000 clones; over 85% are singletons. The source of this sequence is an adult with an advanced solid tumor such as melanoma, head and neck, liver or kidney cancer. This chain connects TRBV6-6 to TRBJ1-2, with 8 bases aligning to TRBD1. Sequences were derived from CD4+ or CD8+ T cells sorted from blood, sampled in a trial of the OX40 agonist ivuxolimab. The CDR3 DNA sequence: TGTGCCAGCAGTACAGGGGGATCAAACACCTTC. Protein product: CASSTGGSNTF.